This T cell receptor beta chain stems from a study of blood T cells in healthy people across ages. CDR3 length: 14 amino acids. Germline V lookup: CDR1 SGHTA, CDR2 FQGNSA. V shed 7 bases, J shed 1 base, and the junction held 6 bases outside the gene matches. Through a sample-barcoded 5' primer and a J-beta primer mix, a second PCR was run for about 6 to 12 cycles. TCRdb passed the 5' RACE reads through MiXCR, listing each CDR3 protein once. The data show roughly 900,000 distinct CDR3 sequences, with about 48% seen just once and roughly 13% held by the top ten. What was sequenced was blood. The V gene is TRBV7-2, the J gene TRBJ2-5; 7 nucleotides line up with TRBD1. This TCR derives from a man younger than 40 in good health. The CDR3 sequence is CASNQYRGQETQYF. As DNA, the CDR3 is TGTGCCAGCAACCAATACAGGGGCCAAGAGACCCAGTACTTC.